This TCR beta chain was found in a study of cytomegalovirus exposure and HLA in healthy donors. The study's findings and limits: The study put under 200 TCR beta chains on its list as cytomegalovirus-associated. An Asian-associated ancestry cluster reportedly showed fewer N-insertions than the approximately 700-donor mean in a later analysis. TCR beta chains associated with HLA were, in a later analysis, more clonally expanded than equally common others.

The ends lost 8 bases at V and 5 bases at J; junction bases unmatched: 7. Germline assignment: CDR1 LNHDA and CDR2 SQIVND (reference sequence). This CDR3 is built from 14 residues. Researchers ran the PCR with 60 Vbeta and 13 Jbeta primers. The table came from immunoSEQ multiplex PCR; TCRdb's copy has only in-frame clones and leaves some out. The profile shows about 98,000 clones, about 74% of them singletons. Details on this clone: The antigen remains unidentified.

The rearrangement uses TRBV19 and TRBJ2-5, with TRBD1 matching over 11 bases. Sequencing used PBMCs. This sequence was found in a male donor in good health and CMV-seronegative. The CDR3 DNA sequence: TGTGCCAGTCGGGGGGGACAGGGGGACGAGACCCAGTACTTC. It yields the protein CASRGGQGDETQYF. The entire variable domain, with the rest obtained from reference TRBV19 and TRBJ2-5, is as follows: DGGITQSPKYLFRKEGQNVTLSCEQNLNHDAMYWYRQDPGQGLRLIYYSQIVNDFQKGDIAEGYSVSREKKESFPLTVTSAQKNPTAFYLCASRGGQGDETQYFGPGTRLLVL.